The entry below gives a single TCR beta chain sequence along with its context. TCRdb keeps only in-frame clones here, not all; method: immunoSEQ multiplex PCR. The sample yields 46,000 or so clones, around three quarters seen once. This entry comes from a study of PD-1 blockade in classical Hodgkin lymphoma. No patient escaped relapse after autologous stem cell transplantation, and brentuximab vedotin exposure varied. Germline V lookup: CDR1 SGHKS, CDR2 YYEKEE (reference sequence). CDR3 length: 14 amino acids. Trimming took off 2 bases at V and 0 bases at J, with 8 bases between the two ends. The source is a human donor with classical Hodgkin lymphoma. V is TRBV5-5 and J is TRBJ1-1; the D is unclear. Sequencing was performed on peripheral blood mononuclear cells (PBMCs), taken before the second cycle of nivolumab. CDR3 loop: CASSFAVMNTEAFF. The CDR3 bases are TGTGCCAGCAGCTTCGCGGTCATGAACACTGAAGCTTTCTTT.